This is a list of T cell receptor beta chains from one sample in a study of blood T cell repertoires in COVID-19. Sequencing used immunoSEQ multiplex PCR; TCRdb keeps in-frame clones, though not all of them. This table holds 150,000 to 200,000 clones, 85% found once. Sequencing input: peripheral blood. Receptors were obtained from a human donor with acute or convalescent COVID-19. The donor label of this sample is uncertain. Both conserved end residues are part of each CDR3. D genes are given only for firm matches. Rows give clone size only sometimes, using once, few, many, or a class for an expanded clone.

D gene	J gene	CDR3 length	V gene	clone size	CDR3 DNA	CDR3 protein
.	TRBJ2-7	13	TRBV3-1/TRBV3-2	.	TGTGCCAGCAGCCAGGGGAGCGGATACGAGCAGTACTTC	CASSQGSGYEQYF
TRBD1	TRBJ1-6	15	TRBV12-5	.	TGTGCTAGTGGTTTGGTAGGGTTGGGACAGGTATACCTCCACTTT	CASGLVGLGQVYLHF
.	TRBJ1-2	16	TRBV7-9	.	TGTGCCAGCAGCCCCCACGGACAGAAGTTTAACTATGGCTACACCTTC	CASSPHGQKFNYGYTF
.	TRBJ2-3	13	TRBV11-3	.	TGTGCCACCCGACAGAGAACCACAGATACGCAGTATTTT	CATRQRTTDTQYF
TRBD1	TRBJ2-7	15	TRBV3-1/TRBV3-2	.	TGTGCCAGCAGCCAACAGCCGGGACAGACCTACGAGCAGTACTTC	CASSQQPGQTYEQYF
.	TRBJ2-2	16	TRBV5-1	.	TGCGCCAGCAGCTTGTTGGGGCCTAGAAACACCGGGGAGCTGTTTTTT	CASSLLGPRNTGELFF
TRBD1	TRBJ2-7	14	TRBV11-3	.	TGTGCCAGCAGCCTCGGGACAGGAGGCTACGAGCAGTACTTC	CASSLGTGGYEQYF
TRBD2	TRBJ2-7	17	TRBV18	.	TGTGCCAGCTCACCACCGGGGCTAGCGGGGGCCCGAGACGAGCAGTACTTC	CASSPPGLAGARDEQYF
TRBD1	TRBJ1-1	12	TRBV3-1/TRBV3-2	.	TGTGCCAGCAGCGAACGGGACAGTGAAGCTTTCTTT	CASSERDSEAFF
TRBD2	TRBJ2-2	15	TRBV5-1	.	TGCGCCAGCAGCATAGCGGGGACGAACACCGGGGAGCTGTTTTTT	CASSIAGTNTGELFF
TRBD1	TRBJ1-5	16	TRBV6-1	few	TGTGCCAGCAGTGAAGCAACAGGGGTTCGCAATCAGCCCCAGCATTTT	CASSEATGVRNQPQHF
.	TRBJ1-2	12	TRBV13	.	TGTGCCAGCAGCTTAGGCCCGTATGGCTACACCTTC	CASSLGPYGYTF
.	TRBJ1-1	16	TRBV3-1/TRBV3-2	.	TGTGCCAGCAGCCTCAAGATTGGGGCAGGGCGGACTGAAGCTTTCTTT	CASSLKIGAGRTEAFF
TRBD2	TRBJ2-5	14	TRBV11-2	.	TGTGCCAGCAGTCCGGGACTAGATCGGGAGACCCAGTACTTC	CASSPGLDRETQYF
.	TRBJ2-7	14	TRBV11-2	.	TGTGCCAGCAGCTTAGGACAGGCCCTCGGCGAGCAGTACTTC	CASSLGQALGEQYF
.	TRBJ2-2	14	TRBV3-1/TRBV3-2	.	TGTGCCAGCAGCCACCTGGCGGCTACCGGGGAGCTGTTTTTT	CASSHLAATGELFF
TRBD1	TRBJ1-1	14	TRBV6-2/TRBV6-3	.	TGTGCCAGCAGTCGGGACAGGGTTAGGACTGAAGCTTTCTTT	CASSRDRVRTEAFF
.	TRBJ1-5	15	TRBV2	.	TGTGCCAGCAGTAGGACAGCTTATAGCAATCAGCCCCAGCATTTT	CASSRTAYSNQPQHF
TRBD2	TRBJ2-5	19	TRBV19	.	TGTGCCAGTAGTATCTCGGCAGGCGGGGGACTACGACGACAAGAGACCCAGTACTTC	CASSISAGGGLRRQETQYF
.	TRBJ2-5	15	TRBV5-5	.	TGTGCCAGCAGCTTGGGGCAGGGGTACCAAGAGACCCAGTACTTC	CASSLGQGYQETQYF
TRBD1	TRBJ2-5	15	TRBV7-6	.	TGTGCCAGCAGCTTCCGGGACAGGCCCCAAGAGACCCAGTACTTC	CASSFRDRPQETQYF
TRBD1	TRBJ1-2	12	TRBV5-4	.	TGTGCCAGCGGACAGGAGACATATGGCTACACCTTC	CASGQETYGYTF
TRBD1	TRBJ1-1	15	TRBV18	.	TGTGCCAGCTCACCGAAGACAGGGACGAACACTGAAGCTTTCTTT	CASSPKTGTNTEAFF
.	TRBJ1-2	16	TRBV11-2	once	TGTGCCAGCAGCTTAGAGGGGGACATTTCATACTATGGCTACACCTTC	CASSLEGDISYYGYTF
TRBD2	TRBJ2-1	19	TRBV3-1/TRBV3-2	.	TGTGCCAGCAGCCAAGTGGGCGGGACTAGCGGGGGACGAAACAATGAGCAGTTCTTC	CASSQVGGTSGGRNNEQFF
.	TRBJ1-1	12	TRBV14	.	TGTGCCAGCAGCGTGGGGGGGCAGGTGACTTTCTTT	CASSVGGQVTFF
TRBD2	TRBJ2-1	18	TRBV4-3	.	TGCGCCAGCAGCCAAGACTTGGGCCCAGCGGGGGGCTACAATGAGCAGTTCTTC	CASSQDLGPAGGYNEQFF
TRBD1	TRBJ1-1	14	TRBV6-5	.	TGTGCCAGCACGGCGACAGGGGGAAACACTGAAGCTTTCTTT	CASTATGGNTEAFF
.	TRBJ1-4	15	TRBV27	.	TGTGCCAGCAGTCCCCGAGGGGCGCGGGGTGAAAAACTGTTTTTT	CASSPRGARGEKLFF
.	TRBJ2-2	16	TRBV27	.	TGTGCCAGCAGTTTCTCCACCGGGTTAGACACCGGGGAGCTGTTTTTT	CASSFSTGLDTGELFF
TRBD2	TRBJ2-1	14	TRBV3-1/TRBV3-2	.	TGTGCCAGCAGCCAAGATATCACTAGCGGGGGTCGGTTCTTC	CASSQDITSGGRFF
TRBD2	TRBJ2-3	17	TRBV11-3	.	TGTGCCAGCAGCTTAGTCAACCTAGCGGACCGCACAGATACGCAGTATTTT	CASSLVNLADRTDTQYF
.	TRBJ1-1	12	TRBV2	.	TGTGCCAGCAGTGAAAGGGGGGGGACGGGTTTCTTT	CASSERGGTGFF
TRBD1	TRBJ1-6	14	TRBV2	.	TGTGCCAGCACCCAGGGACAGGGGGGTTCACCCCTCCACTTT	CASTQGQGGSPLHF
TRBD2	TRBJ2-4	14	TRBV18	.	TGTGCCAGCTCACCAAGGGACGGGGGGGACATTCAGTACTTC	CASSPRDGGDIQYF
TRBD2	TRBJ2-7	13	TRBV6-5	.	TGTGCCAGCAGTTGGGATAGCGGGGTCGAGCAGTACTTC	CASSWDSGVEQYF
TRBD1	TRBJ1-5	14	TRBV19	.	TGTGCCACCGTCCCAGGGGGAAGCAATCAGCCCCAGCATTTT	CATVPGGSNQPQHF
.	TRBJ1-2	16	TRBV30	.	TGTGCCTGGTTAAATCCAGGGCCTTCTACTATGGTTCGCTACACCTTC	CAWLNPGPSTMVRYTF
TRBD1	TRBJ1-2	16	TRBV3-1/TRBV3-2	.	TGTGCCAGCAGCCAAATCCCGGGACAGGGGTACTATGGCTACACCTTC	CASSQIPGQGYYGYTF